This T cell receptor beta chain was found in a study of graft-versus-host responses after intestinal transplantation. Repertoires were generated with immunoSEQ multiplex PCR, while TCRdb's copy carries only in-frame clones and drops some. The sample has around 23,000 clones, around 95% seen once. This CDR3 spans 14 amino acids. From germline, CDR1 is SGHTS and CDR2 YDEGEE. With 4 bases removed from V and 0 bases from J, the gap between germline ends came to 8 bases. The sequence was obtained from a human patient who received an intestinal transplant, so some T cells may come from the graft donor. This chain joins TRBV5-8 and TRBJ2-1; the D gene is possibly TRBD1 (5 bases). Sequencing used PBMCs, obtained roughly 29 days after intestinal transplant. The CDR3 is CASSLDSSYNEQFF. DNA of the CDR3: TGTGCCAGCAGCCTTGACAGCTCCTACAATGAGCAGTTCTTC.